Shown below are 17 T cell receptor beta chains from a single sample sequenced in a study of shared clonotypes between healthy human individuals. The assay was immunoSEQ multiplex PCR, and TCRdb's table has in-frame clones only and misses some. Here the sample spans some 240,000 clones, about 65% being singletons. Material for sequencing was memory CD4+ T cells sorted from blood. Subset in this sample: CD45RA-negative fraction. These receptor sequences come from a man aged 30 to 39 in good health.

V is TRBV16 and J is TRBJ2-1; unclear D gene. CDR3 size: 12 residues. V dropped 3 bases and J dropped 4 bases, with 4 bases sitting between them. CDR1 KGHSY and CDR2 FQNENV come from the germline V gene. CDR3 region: CASSQGYNEQFF. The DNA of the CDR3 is TGTGCCAGCAGCCAGGGATACAATGAGCAGTTCTTC.

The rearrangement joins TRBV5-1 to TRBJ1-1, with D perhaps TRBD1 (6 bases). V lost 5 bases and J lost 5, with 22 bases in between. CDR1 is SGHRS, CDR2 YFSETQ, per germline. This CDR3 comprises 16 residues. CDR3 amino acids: CASRTTGRALGTEAFF. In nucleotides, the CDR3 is TGCGCCAGCAGGACTACAGGGAGGGCTTTGGGGACTGAAGCTTTCTTT.

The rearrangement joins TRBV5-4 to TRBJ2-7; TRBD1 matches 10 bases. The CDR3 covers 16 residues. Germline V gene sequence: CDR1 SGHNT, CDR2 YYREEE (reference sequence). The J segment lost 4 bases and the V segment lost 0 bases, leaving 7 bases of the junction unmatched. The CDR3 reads CASSLEGRDRGYEQYF. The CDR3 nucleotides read TGTGCCAGCAGCTTGGAGGGCCGGGACAGGGGTTACGAGCAGTACTTC.

In DNA form, the CDR3 reads TGTGCCAGCAGCCAAGGGGGGGCAGGAGGCGAGCAGTACTTC. This translates into CASSQGGAGGEQYF. The rearrangement links TRBV28 to TRBJ2-7; weak D call: TRBD2 (7 bases). The germline CDR1 and CDR2 sequences are MDHEN and SYDVKM. CDR3 size: 14 residues. V dropped 6 bases and J dropped 6 bases, with 18 bases sitting between them.

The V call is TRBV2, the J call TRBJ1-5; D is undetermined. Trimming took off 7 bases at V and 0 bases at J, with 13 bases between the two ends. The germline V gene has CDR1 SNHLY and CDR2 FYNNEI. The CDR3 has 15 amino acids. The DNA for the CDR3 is TGTGCCAGCACCTTGACACAAAATAGCAATCAGCCCCAGCATTTT. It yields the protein CASTLTQNSNQPQHF.

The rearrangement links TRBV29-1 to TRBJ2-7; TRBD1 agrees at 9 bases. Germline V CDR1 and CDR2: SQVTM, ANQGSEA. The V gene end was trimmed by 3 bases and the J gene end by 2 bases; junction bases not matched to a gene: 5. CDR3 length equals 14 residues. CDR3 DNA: TGCAGCGTTGATGATGGGACAGGGACCTACGAGCAGTACTTC. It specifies CSVDDGTGTYEQYF.

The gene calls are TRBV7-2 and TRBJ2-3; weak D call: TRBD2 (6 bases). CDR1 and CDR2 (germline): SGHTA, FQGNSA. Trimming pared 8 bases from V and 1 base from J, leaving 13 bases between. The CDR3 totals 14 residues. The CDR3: CASSRASGTDTQYF. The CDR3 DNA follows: TGTGCCAGCTCTCGGGCTAGCGGCACAGATACGCAGTATTTT.

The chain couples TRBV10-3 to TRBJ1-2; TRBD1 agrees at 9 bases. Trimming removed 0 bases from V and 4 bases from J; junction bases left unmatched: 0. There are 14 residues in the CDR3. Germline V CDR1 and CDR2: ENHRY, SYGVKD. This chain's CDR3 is CAISESGQGYGYTF. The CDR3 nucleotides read TGTGCCATCAGTGAGTCGGGACAGGGCTATGGCTACACCTTC.

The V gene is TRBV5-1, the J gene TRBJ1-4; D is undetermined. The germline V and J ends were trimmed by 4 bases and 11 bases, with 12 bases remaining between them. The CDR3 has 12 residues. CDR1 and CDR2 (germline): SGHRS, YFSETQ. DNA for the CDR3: TGCGCCAGCAGCAAGGACCTCGAGAAACTGTTTTTT. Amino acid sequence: CASSKDLEKLFF.

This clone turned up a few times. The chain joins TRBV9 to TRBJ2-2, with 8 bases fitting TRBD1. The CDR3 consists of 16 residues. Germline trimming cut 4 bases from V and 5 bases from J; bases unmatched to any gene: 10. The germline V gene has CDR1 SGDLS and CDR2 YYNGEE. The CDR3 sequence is CASSISTGVTTGELFF. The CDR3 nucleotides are TGTGCCAGCAGCATCTCGACAGGGGTGACGACCGGGGAGCTGTTTTTT.

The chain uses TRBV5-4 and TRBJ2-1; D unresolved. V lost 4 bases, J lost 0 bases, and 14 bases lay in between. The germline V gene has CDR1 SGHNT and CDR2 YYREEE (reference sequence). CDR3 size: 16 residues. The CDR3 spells CASSTVAVSSYNEQFF. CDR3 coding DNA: TGTGCCAGCAGCACTGTTGCCGTGAGCTCCTACAATGAGCAGTTCTTC. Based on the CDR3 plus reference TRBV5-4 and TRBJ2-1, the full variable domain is ETGVTQSPTHLIKTRGQQVTLRCSSQSGHNTVSWYQQALGQGPQFIFQYYREEENGRGNFPPRFSGLQFPNYSSELNVNALELDDSALYLCASSTVAVSSYNEQFFGPGTRLTVL.

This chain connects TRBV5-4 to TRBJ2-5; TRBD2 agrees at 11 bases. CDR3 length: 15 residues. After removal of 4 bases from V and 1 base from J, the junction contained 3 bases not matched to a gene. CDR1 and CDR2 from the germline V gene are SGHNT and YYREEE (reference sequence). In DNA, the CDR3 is TGTGCCAGCAGCACCACTAGCGGGAGCCAAGAGACCCAGTACTTC. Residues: CASSTTSGSQETQYF.

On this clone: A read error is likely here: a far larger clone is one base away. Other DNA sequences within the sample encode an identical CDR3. CDR3 region: CASSSGYGYTF. CDR3 DNA sequence: TGTGCCAGCAGTTCGGGGTATGGCTACACCTTC. The rearrangement links TRBV6-1 to TRBJ1-2; D not resolved. The length of the CDR3 is 11 residues. Germline assignment: CDR1 MNHNS and CDR2 SASEGT. V was trimmed by 5 bases and J by 5 bases, leaving 6 bases between them.

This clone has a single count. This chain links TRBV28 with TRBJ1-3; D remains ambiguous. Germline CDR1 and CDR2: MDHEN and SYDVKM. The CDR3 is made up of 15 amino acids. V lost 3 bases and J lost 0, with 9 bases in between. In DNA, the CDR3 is TGTGCCAGCAGTTTGGGCCTCCTCTCTGGAAACACCATATATTTT. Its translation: CASSLGLLSGNTIYF.

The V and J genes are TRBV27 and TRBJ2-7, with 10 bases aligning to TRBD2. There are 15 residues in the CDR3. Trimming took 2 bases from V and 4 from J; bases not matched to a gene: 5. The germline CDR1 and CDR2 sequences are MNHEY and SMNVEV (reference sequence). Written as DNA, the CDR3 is TGTGCCAGCAGTTTAGGGTCTAGCGGGAGTTACGAGCAGTACTTC. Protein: CASSLGSSGSYEQYF.

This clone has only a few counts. CDR3: CASSQKLAGVDGQFF. CDR3 DNA: TGTGCCAGCAGCCAAAAACTAGCGGGAGTAGACGGTCAGTTCTTC. This chain uses TRBV14 with TRBJ2-1, with 11 bases aligning to TRBD2. CDR1 and CDR2 (germline): SGHDN, FVKESK. V was clipped by 2 bases and J by 13 bases; unmatched bases: 10. The CDR3 contains 15 residues. The full variable domain, its missing parts supplied by reference TRBV14 and TRBJ2-1, is EAGVTQFPSHSVIEKGQTVTLRCDPISGHDNLYWYRRVMGKEIKFLLHFVKESKQDESGMPNNRFLAERTGGTYSTLKVQPAELEDSGVYFCASSQKLAGVDGQFFGPGTRLTVL.

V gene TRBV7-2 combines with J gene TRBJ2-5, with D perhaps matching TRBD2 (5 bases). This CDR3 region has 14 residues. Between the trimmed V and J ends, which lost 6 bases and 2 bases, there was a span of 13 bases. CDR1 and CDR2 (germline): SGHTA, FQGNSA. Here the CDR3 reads CASRLGQLQETQYF. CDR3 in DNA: TGTGCCAGCAGACTAGGGCAGCTTCAAGAGACCCAGTACTTC.